The source of this TCR beta chain is a study of response to subunit inactivated influenza vaccine. Study results and caveats: Every seasonal influenza vaccination brings in few new T cells, the authors suggested.

Regarding this clonotype: What it binds is unknown.

The CDR3 runs to 16 residues. The ends lost 2 bases at V and 0 bases at J; junction bases unmatched: 3. In germline, CDR1 is DFQATT, CDR2 SNEGSKA (reference sequence). A single record per CDR3 protein comes from TCRdb applying MiXCR to the RT-PCR reads. The sample gives roughly 620,000 distinct CDR3 sequences, around 11% of which show up once; approximately 11% is in the top ten. Separately, the same data were catalogued under a study of T cells expressing NK-cell markers. That paper adds: TCR beta cDNA was made by 5'RACE template switching with UMIs. Seven sequenced donors out of eight were HCMV-seropositive, one seronegative. NKG2C+ dominant clonotypes from roughly 6 donors made up roughly 1.0-7.5% of CD8+ T cells. Researchers report these clonotypes also headed the CD3+CD56-NKG2C+ fraction in several donors.

The source was PBMCs from blood, collected on the day of vaccination. The receptor was isolated from a middle-aged man who received an inactivated influenza vaccine. The chain has TRBV20-1 and TRBJ2-1, with 11 bases matching TRBD2. CDR3 sequence reads: CSARTSGGPSYNEQFF. The CDR3 bases are TGCAGTGCTAGAACTAGCGGGGGACCCTCCTACAATGAGCAGTTCTTC.